These 3 T cell receptor beta chains were sequenced from one sample in a study of STAT5B mutations in CD4+ large granular lymphocyte leukemia. The method was immunoSEQ multiplex PCR; TCRdb's version includes in-frame clones alone and lacks a portion of them. The sample yields 30,000 to 40,000 clones, 75% to 85% seen once. What was sequenced was CD4+ T cells from blood buffy coats. These receptors came from a human donor in good health.

The chain employs TRBV9 and TRBJ2-7, with a weak D call TRBD1 (6 bases). Germline CDR1 is SGDLS and CDR2 is YYNGEE. V gave up 3 bases and J gave up 6 bases, with 13 bases separating them. This CDR3 region has 13 residues. CDR3 loop: CASSARMTGEQYF. The DNA of the CDR3 is TGTGCCAGCAGCGCTCGGATGACAGGCGAGCAGTACTTC.

This clone showed up just once. This chain joins TRBV10-2 and TRBJ1-2, with D perhaps TRBD1 (6 bases). Trimming cost V 4 bases and J 7 bases, with 16 bases left between them. The V gene's germline CDR1 is WSHSY and CDR2 SAAADI. This CDR3 contains 14 residues. The CDR3 here is CASSGITGILGYTF. The CDR3 DNA reads as TGCGCCAGCAGTGGAATCACAGGGATCCTTGGCTACACCTTC.

The chain links TRBV9 to TRBJ2-1, with D possibly matching TRBD2 (8 bases). This CDR3 spans 16 amino acids. V was cut by 4 bases and J by 5 bases, with 19 bases left in between. Germline loops: CDR1 SGDLS, CDR2 YYNGEE. CDR3 DNA: TGTGCCAGCAGCCCCCAGGGGGGACTAGTCGACAATGAGCAGTTCTTC. Translated: CASSPQGGLVDNEQFF.